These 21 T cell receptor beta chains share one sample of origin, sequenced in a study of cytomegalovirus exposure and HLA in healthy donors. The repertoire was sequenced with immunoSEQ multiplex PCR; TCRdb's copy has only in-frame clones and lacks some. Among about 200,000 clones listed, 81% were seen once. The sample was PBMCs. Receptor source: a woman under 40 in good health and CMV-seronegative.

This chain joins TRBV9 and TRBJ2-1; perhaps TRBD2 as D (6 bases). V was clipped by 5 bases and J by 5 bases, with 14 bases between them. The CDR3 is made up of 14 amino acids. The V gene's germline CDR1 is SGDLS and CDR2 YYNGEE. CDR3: CASSLGTRDNEQFF. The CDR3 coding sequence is TGTGCCAGCAGTCTCGGGACTCGAGACAATGAGCAGTTCTTC.

CDR3 DNA: TGTGCCAGCTCACGGGGGCGCAGTGAAAAACTGTTTTTT. As protein: CASSRGRSEKLFF. The genes are TRBV18 and TRBJ1-4; TRBD1 is a possible D gene (6 bases). Germline CDR1 and CDR2: KGHSH and LQKENI. The CDR3 runs to 13 residues. Deletions cut 4 bases from V and 7 bases from J, with 10 bases between.

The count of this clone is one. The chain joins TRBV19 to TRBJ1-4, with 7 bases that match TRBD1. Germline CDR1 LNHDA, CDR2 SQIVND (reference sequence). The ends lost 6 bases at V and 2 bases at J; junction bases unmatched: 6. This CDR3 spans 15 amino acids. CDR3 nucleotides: TGTGCCAGTAGGACAGGGTTGACGACTAATGAAAAACTGTTTTTT. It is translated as CASRTGLTTNEKLFF.

CDR3 sequence reads: CASSFAGSEKLFF. For the CDR3, the DNA is TGCGCCAGCAGTTTCGCGGGTAGTGAAAAACTGTTTTTT. The chain links TRBV5-1 to TRBJ1-4; no definite D call. This CDR3 has 13 amino acids. The germline gives CDR1 SGHRS, CDR2 YFSETQ. V shed 5 bases and J shed 7 bases, with 12 bases lying between them.

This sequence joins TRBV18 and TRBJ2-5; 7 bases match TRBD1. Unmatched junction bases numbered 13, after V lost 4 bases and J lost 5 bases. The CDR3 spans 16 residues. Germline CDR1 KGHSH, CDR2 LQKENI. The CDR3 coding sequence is TGTGCCAGCTCACTGAGCGGTACAGGGGAGAGGGAGACCCAGTACTTC. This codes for CASSLSGTGERETQYF.

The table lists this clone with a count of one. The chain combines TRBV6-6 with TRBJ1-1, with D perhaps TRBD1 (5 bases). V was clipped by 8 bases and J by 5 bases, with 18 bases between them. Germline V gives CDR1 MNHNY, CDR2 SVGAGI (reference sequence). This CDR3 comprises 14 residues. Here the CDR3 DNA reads TGTGCCAGCTCCCCCGGTAGGGGAGGGACTGAAGCTTTCTTT. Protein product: CASSPGRGGTEAFF.

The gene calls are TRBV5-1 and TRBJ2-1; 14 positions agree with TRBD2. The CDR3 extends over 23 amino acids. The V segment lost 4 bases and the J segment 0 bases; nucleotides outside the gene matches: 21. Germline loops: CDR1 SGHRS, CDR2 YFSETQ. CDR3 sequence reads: CASSSHIPGLAGGYGISYNEQFF. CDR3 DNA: TGCGCCAGCAGCAGCCATATACCAGGACTAGCGGGAGGCTACGGAATCTCCTACAATGAGCAGTTCTTC.

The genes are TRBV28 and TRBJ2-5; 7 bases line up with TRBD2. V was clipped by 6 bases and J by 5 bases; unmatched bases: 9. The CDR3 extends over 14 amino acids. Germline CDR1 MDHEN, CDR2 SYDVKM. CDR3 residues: CASSVGGTQETQYF. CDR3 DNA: TGTGCCAGCAGCGTCGGGGGGACCCAGGAGACCCAGTACTTC.

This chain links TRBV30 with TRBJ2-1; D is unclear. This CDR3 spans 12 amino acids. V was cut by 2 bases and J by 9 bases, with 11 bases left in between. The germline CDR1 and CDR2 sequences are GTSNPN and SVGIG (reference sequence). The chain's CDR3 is CAWSRLGFEQFF. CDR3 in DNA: TGTGCCTGGAGTCGACTTGGTTTTGAGCAGTTCTTC.

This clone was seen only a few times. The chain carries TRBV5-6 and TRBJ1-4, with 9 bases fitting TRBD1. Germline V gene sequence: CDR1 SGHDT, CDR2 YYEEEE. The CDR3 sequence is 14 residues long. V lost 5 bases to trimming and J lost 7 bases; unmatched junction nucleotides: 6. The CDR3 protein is CASRRGQGSEKLFF. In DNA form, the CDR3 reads TGTGCCAGCAGGCGGGGACAGGGTTCTGAAAAACTGTTTTTT.

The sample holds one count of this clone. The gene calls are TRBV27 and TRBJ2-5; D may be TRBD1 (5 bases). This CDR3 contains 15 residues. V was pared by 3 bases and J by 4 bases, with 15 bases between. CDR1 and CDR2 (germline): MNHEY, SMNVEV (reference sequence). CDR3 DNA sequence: TGTGCCAGCAGTTTCCTTACAGGTAGTGGAGAGACCCAGTACTTC. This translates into CASSFLTGSGETQYF.

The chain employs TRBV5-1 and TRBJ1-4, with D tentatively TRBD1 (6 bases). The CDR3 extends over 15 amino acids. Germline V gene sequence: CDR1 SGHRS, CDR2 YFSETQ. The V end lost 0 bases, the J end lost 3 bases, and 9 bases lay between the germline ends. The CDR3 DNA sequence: TGCGCCAGCAGCTTGGTGGGGGCGGCTAATGAAAAACTGTTTTTT. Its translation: CASSLVGAANEKLFF.

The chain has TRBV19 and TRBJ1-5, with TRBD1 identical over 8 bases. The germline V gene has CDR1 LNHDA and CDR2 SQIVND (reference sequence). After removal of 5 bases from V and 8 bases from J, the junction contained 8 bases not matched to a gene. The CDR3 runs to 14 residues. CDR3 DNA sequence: TGTGCCAGTAGTGATACAGGGGGTTTGGAGCCCCAGCATTTT. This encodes CASSDTGGLEPQHF.

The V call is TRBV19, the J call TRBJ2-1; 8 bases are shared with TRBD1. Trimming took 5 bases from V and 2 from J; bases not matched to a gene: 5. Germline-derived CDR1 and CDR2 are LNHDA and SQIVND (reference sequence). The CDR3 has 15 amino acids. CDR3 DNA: TGTGCCAGTAGTGACGGACAGGGTCCCTACAATGAGCAGTTCTTC. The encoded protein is CASSDGQGPYNEQFF. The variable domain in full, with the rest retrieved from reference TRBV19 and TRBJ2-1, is DGGITQSPKYLFRKEGQNVTLSCEQNLNHDAMYWYRQDPGQGLRLIYYSQIVNDFQKGDIAEGYSVSREKKESFPLTVTSAQKNPTAFYLCASSDGQGPYNEQFFGPGTRLTVL.

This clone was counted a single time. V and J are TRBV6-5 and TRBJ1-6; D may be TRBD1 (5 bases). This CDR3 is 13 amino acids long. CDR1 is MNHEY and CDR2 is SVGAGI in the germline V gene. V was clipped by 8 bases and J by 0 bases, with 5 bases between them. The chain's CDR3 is CASGASYNSPLHF. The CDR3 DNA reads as TGTGCCAGCGGGGCCTCCTATAATTCACCCCTCCACTTT.

In DNA form, the CDR3 reads TGCGCCAGCAGCCAAGATTGGATGGGGGGGGCTGGAAACACCATATATTTT. It specifies CASSQDWMGGAGNTIYF. The chain joins TRBV4-1 to TRBJ1-3, with TRBD1 as a possible D gene (5 bases). The CDR3 consists of 17 residues. Germline assignment: CDR1 MGHRA and CDR2 YSYEKL. Trimming removed 0 bases from V and 2 bases from J, with 14 bases in between.

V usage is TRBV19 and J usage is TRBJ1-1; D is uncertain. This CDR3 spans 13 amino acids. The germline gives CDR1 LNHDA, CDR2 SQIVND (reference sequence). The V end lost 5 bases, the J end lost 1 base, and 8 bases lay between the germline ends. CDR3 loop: CASSGRENTEAFF. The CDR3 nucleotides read TGTGCCAGTAGTGGTCGCGAGAACACTGAAGCTTTCTTT.

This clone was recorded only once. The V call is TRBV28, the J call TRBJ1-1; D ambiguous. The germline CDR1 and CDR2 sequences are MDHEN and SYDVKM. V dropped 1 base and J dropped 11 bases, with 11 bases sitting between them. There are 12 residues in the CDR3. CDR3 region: CASSLLEGRAFF. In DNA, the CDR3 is TGTGCCAGCAGTTTATTGGAGGGTAGGGCTTTCTTT. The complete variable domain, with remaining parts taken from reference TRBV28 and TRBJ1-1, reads DVKVTQSSRYLVKRTGEKVFLECVQDMDHENMFWYRQDPGLGLRLIYFSYDVKMKEKGDIPEGYSVSREKKERFSLILESASTNQTSMYLCASSLLEGRAFFGQGTRLTVV.

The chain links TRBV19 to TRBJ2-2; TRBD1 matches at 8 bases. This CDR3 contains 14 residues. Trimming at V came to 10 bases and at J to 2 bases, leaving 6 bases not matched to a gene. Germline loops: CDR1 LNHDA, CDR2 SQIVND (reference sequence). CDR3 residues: CATKTGVNTGELFF. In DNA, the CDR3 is TGTGCCACAAAGACAGGGGTTAACACCGGGGAGCTGTTTTTT.

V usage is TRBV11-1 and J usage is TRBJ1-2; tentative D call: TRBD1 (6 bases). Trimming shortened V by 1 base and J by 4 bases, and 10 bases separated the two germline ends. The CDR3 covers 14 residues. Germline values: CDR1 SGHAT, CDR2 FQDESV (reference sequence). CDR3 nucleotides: TGTGCCAGCAGCTTAGGCCAGGGGCCCTATGGCTACACCTTC. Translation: CASSLGQGPYGYTF. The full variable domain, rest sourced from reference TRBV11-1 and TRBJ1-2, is EAEVAQSPRYKITEKSQAVAFWCDPISGHATLYWYRQILGQGPELLVQFQDESVVDDSQLPKDRFSAERLKGVDSTLKIQPAELGDSAMYLCASSLGQGPYGYTFGSGTRLTVV.

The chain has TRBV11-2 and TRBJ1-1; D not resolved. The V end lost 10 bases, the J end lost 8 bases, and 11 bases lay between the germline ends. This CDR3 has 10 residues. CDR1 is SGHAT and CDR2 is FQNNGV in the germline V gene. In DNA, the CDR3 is TGTGCCACTGCGGAGGAGGAAGCTTTCTTT. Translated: CATAEEEAFF.